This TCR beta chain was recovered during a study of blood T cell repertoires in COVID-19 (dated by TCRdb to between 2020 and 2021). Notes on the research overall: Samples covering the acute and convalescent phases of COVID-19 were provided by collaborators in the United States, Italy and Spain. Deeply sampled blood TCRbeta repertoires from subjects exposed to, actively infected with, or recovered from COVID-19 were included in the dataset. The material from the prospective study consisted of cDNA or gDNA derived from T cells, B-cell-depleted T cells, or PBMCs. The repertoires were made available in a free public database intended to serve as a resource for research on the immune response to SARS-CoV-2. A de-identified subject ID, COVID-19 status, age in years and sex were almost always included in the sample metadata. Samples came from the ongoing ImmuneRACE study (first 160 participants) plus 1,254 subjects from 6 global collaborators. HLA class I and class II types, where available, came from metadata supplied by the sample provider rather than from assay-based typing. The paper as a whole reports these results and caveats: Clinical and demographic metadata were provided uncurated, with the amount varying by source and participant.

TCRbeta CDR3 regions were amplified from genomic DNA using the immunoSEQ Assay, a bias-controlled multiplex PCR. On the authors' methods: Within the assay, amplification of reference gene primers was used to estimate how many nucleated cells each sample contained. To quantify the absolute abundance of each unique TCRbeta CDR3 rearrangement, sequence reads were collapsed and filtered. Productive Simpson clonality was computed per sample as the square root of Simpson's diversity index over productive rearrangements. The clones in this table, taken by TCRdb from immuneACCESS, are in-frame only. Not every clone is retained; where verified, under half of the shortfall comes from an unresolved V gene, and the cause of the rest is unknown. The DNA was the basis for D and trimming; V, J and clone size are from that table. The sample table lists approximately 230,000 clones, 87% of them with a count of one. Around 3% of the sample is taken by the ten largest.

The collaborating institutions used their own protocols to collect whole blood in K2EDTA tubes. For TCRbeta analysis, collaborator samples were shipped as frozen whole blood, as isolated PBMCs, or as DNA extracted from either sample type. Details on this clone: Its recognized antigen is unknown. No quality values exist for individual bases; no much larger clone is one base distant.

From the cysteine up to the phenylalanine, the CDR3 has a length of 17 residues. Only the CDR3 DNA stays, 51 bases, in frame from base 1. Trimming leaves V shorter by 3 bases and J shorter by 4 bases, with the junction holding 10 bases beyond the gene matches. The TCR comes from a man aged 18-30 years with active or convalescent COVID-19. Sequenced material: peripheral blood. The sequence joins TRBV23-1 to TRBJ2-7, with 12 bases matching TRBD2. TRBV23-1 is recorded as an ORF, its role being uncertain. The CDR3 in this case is CASSHRTSGTRGYEQYF. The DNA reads TGCGCCAGCAGTCACCGGACTAGCGGGACCAGGGGGTACGAGCAGTACTTC.